This section outlines one T cell receptor beta chain sequence together with its context. The data derive from a study of cytomegalovirus exposure and HLA in healthy donors. Sequencing was performed with immunoSEQ multiplex PCR; in TCRdb, only in-frame clones are kept and a portion is missing. The sample yields 200,000 to 250,000 clones, 75% to 90% seen once. Sequenced input: PBMCs. The TCR was taken from a young woman in good health and CMV-seropositive.

The CDR3 sequence is CASSPKASGAGEQYF. Here the CDR3 DNA reads TGTGCCAGCAGCCCCAAGGCTAGCGGGGCAGGCGAGCAGTACTTC. The rearrangement uses TRBV7-3 and TRBJ2-7; 9 nucleotides line up with TRBD2. Trimming removed 5 bases from V and 6 bases from J; junction bases left unmatched: 11. Per germline, CDR1 SGHTA and CDR2 FQGTGA. The CDR3 has 15 amino acids. The variable domain in full, with the rest retrieved from reference TRBV7-3 and TRBJ2-7, is GAGVSQTPSNKVTEKGKYVELRCDPISGHTALYWYRQSLGQGPEFLIYFQGTGAADDSGLPNDRFFAVRPEGSVSTLKIQRTERGDSAVYLCASSPKASGAGEQYFGPGTRLTVT.